This TCR beta chain was identified in a study of shared clonotypes between healthy human individuals. The wider study: The cohort had a couple of women and a few men, ages 18 to 49.

Study-level results: With several donors compared, approximately 5.5% of naive CD4 clonotypes were shared. Represented diversity, genetic and exposure-history alike, was limited by few donors.

To note about this clone: As yet, its antigen is unknown.

Sequencing was performed with immunoSEQ multiplex PCR; in TCRdb, only in-frame clones are kept and a portion is missing. The data hold about 2.5 million clones, with 80% to 95% observed a single time. Trimming took 1 base from V and 5 from J, leaving 18 bases between them. Germline V gene sequence: CDR1 LNHNV, CDR2 YYDKDF (reference sequence). This CDR3 has 16 amino acids. The chain couples TRBV15 to TRBJ2-7; D is unclear. The clonotype was recovered from a man aged 18 to 30 in good health. Some clones in this sample may be carry-over from other donors' samples. Sequencing used naive CD4+ T cells from PBMCs. The subset: CD45RA+ positively selected. For the CDR3, the DNA is TGTGCCACCAGCAGAGTAATCAGAAACCCGGAAAACGAGCAGTACTTC. Translation gives CATSRVIRNPENEQYF.